These 14 T cell receptor beta chains share one sample of origin, sequenced in a study of CD8+ T cells in alopecia areata. Sequencing used cDNA as its template, made by extracting RNA and reverse transcribing it. Assay used: immunoSEQ multiplex PCR; TCRdb lists only in-frame clones, some missing. The repertoire holds about 160,000 clones, with less than 70% as singletons. Treatment in this sample: oral pan-JAK inhibitor, 5-10 mg twice daily. The material was CD4+ T cells sorted from blood, obtained at week 24, from a patient treated with tofacitinib. These receptors originate from a human donor with alopecia areata.

The table lists this clone with a count of one. The chain uses TRBV6-5 and TRBJ1-1; D unresolved. Germline CDR1 reads MNHEY; CDR2 reads SVGAGI. The germline V and J ends were trimmed by 5 bases and 3 bases, with 13 bases remaining between them. CDR3 length equals 14 residues. The chain's CDR3 is CASSSTREYTEAFF. For the CDR3, the DNA is TGTGCCAGCAGTAGTACAAGGGAATACACTGAAGCTTTCTTT.

This clone was observed a few times. This chain connects TRBV29-1 to TRBJ1-2; tentative D call: TRBD1 (5 bases). The CDR3 is 12 amino acids. In germline, CDR1 is SQVTM, CDR2 ANQGSEA. V lost 8 bases and J lost 3, with 13 bases in between. CDR3 bases: TGCAGCTCCATCCGGGGCGACTATGGCTACACCTTC. It encodes CSSIRGDYGYTF. Combining the CDR3 with reference TRBV29-1 and TRBJ1-2 gives the whole variable domain SAVISQKPSRDICQRGTSLTIQCQVDSQVTMMFWYRQQPGQSLTLIATANQGSEATYESGFVIDKFPISRPNLTFSTLTVSNMSPEDSSIYLCSSIRGDYGYTFGSGTRLTVV.

The rearrangement joins TRBV30 to TRBJ1-1; no reliable D call. This CDR3 region has 13 residues. Germline-derived CDR1 and CDR2 are GTSNPN and SVGIG (reference sequence). V was trimmed by 3 bases and J by 0 bases, leaving 8 bases between them. CDR3 nucleotides: TGTGCCTGGAGGGCGGGAGTGAACACTGAAGCTTTCTTT. Translation gives CAWRAGVNTEAFF. Complete variable domain (other parts from reference TRBV30 and TRBJ1-1): SQTIHQWPATLVQPVGSPLSLECTVEGTSNPNLYWYRQAAGRGLQLLFYSVGIGQISSEVPQNLSASRPQDRQFILSSKKLLLSDSGFYLCAWRAGVNTEAFFGQGTRLTVV.

The chain employs TRBV9 and TRBJ1-1; 9 nucleotides match TRBD1. After removal of 4 bases from V and 11 bases from J, the junction contained 9 bases not matched to a gene. Germline CDR1 reads SGDLS; CDR2 reads YYNGEE. The CDR3 spans 13 residues. The CDR3 region is CASSPRQGGFAFF. In DNA, the CDR3 is TGTGCCAGCAGCCCCCGACAGGGGGGTTTCGCTTTCTTT.

The chain combines TRBV30 with TRBJ1-4; 7 bases align to TRBD1. J was trimmed by 10 bases and V by 7 bases; bases with no gene match: 9. The CDR3 sequence is 12 residues long. CDR1 is GTSNPN, CDR2 SVGIG, per germline (reference sequence). In DNA, the CDR3 is TGTGCCTCGGGACAGACGATCGGAAAACTGTTTTTT. It codes for CASGQTIGKLFF. Full variable domain (outside the CDR3, taken from reference TRBV30 and TRBJ1-4): SQTIHQWPATLVQPVGSPLSLECTVEGTSNPNLYWYRQAAGRGLQLLFYSVGIGQISSEVPQNLSASRPQDRQFILSSKKLLLSDSGFYLCASGQTIGKLFFGSGTQLSVL.

This clone was observed a few times. The chain employs TRBV15 and TRBJ1-2; a weak D match, TRBD1 (5 bases). The V and J ends lost 0 bases and 2 bases respectively, with 16 bases between them. Germline CDR1 reads LNHNV; CDR2 reads YYDKDF (reference sequence). The CDR3 is 17 amino acids. CDR3 DNA sequence: TGTGCCACCAGCAGAGACCCCTTCACAGGAATAAACTATGGCTACACCTTC. Its translation: CATSRDPFTGINYGYTF.

This clone was detected only a few times. The sample contains more than one DNA sequence encoding this CDR3. The chain joins TRBV29-1 to TRBJ2-5; D gene uncertain. The ends were cut back, 4 bases at V and 2 bases at J, with 8 bases in the middle. The CDR3 loop spans 12 amino acids. Germline V lookup: CDR1 SQVTM, CDR2 ANQGSEA. The CDR3 loop reads CSVGGYQETQYF. The CDR3 DNA is TGCAGCGTTGGGGGTTATCAAGAGACCCAGTACTTC.

V is TRBV7-9 and J is TRBJ2-7; 7 bases are a match to TRBD1. Unmatched junction bases numbered 9, after V lost 4 bases and J lost 0 bases. There are 16 residues in the CDR3. Germline V gene sequence: CDR1 SEHNR, CDR2 FQNEAQ (reference sequence). CDR3 protein: CASSSQYRGSSYEQYF. The CDR3 DNA reads as TGTGCCAGCAGCTCACAGTACAGGGGAAGCTCCTACGAGCAGTACTTC.

This clone was seen a few times. The chain has TRBV6-1 and TRBJ2-2, with D possibly being TRBD2 (6 bases). V dropped 8 bases and J dropped 6 bases, with 16 bases sitting between them. This CDR3 contains 14 residues. The germline V gene encodes CDR1 MNHNS and CDR2 SASEGT. The CDR3 DNA follows: TGTGCCAGCCTCAAGGGCGGGGTGGCCGGGGAGCTGTTTTTT. It specifies CASLKGGVAGELFF.

This clone has just a few counts. V usage is TRBV7-3 and J usage is TRBJ1-4; D unresolved. Per germline, CDR1 SGHTA and CDR2 FQGTGA. V was cut by 1 base and J by 7 bases, with 13 bases left in between. The CDR3 is made up of 15 amino acids. The CDR3 sequence is CASSLNGEPGEKLFF. In DNA, the CDR3 is TGTGCCAGCAGCTTAAACGGTGAACCCGGTGAAAAACTGTTTTTT.

The J gene is TRBJ1-6, the V gene TRBV27; tentatively, D is TRBD1 (5 bases). Trimming removed 3 bases from V and 13 bases from J, with 16 bases in between. The germline CDR1 and CDR2 sequences are MNHEY and SMNVEV (reference sequence). The CDR3 loop spans 14 amino acids. CDR3 nucleotides: TGTGCCAGCAGTTTTCAAGCGGGACTGACGCCCCTCCACTTT. Translating it yields CASSFQAGLTPLHF.

The gene calls are TRBV19 and TRBJ1-2, with D hard to call. V lost 5 bases, J lost 4 bases, and 14 bases lay in between. Germline CDR1 and CDR2: LNHDA and SQIVND (reference sequence). There are 14 residues in the CDR3. For the CDR3, the DNA is TGTGCCAGTAGTGATTCACCAGCCCGCTATGGCTACACCTTC. Its translation is CASSDSPARYGYTF.

CDR3 sequence (DNA): TGTGCCAGCAGTTACTCACAGGCCAACACCGGGGAGCTGTTTTTT. As protein: CASSYSQANTGELFF. The chain couples TRBV6-5 to TRBJ2-2; the D gene is possibly TRBD1 (5 bases). Germline V gives CDR1 MNHEY, CDR2 SVGAGI. Trimming left V 0 bases short and J 2 bases short, with 7 bases between. CDR3 length: 15 amino acids.

V is TRBV29-1 and J is TRBJ2-1, with D hard to call. Trimming left V 4 bases short and J 8 bases short, with 6 bases between. The V gene's germline CDR1 is SQVTM and CDR2 ANQGSEA. CDR3 size: 10 residues. DNA for the CDR3: TGCAGCGTTGGTGGGGATGAGCAGTTCTTC. Protein: CSVGGDEQFF.